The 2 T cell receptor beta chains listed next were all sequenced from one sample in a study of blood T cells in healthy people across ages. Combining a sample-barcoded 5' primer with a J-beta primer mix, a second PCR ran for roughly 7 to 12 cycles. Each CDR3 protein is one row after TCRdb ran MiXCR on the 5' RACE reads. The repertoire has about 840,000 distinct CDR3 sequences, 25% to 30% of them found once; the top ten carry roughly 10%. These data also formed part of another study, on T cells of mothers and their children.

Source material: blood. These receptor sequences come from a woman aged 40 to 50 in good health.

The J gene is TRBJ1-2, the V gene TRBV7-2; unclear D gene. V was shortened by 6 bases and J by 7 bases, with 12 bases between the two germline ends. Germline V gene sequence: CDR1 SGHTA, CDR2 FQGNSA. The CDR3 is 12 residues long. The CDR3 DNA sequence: TGTGCCAGCAGAGAGGCAGGTGGTGGCTACACCTTC. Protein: CASREAGGGYTF.

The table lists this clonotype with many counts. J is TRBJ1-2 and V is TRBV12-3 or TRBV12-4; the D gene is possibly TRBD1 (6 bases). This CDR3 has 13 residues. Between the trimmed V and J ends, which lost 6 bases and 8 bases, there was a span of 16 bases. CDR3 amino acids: CASSKQGTGGYTF. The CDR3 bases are TGTGCCAGCAGCAAACAGGGAACGGGAGGCTACACCTTC.